This T cell receptor beta chain derives from a study of blood T cell repertoires in COVID-19. V was clipped by 1 base and J by 0 bases, with 11 bases between them. CDR1 and CDR2 (germline): LGHDT, YNNKEL (reference sequence). This CDR3 has 16 amino acids. Produced via immunoSEQ multiplex PCR; TCRdb's table is partial and in-frame only. The sample consists of fewer than 500,000 clones, around 89% of them appearing once. The receptor's source is a woman aged 25 to 39 with acute or convalescent COVID-19. What was sequenced was peripheral blood. V usage is TRBV3-1 (or the pseudogene TRBV3-2) and J usage is TRBJ2-3; maybe TRBD2 (5 bases). The DNA for the CDR3 is TGTGCCAGCAGCCAAGTTGTCGGGGTGAGCACAGATACGCAGTATTTT. The encoded protein is CASSQVVGVSTDTQYF.